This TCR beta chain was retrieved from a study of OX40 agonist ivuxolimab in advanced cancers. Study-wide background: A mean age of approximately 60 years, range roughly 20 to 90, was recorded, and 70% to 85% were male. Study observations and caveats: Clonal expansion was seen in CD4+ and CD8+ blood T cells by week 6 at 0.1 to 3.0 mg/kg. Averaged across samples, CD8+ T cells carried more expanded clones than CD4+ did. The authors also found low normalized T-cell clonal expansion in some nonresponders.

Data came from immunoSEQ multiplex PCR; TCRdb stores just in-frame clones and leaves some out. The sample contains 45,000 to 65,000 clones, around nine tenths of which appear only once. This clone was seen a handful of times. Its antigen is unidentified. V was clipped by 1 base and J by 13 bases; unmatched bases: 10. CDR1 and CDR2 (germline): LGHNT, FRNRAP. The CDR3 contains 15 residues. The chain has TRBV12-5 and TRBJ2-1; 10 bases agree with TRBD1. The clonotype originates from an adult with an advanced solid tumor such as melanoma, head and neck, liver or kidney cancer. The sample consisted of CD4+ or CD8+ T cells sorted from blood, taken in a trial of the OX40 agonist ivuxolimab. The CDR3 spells CASGLGQGAANRQFF. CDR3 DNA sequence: TGTGCTAGTGGTTTGGGACAGGGGGCGGCGAATCGACAGTTCTTC.